A selection of T cell receptor beta chains follows, all from one sample in a study of STAT5B mutations in CD4+ large granular lymphocyte leukemia. Method: immunoSEQ multiplex PCR; TCRdb's copy keeps in-frame clones and lacks some. The sample has roughly 35,000 clones; approximately 67% are singletons. Specimen: CD4+ T cells from blood buffy coats. The receptor source for this set is a human donor in good health. Each CDR3 is given with its conserved first and last residue. D genes are given only for firm matches. Rows may omit the clone size; those that give it use once, few, many or a size class.

v_gene	j_gene	d_gene	abundance	CDR3nt	CDR3aa
TRBV7-3	TRBJ1-6	.	.	TGTGCCAGCAGCCCGCCCACCCCGGGGGCAGGTTCACCCCTCCACTTT	CASSPPTPGAGSPLHF
TRBV19	TRBJ1-6	.	.	TGTGCCAGTAGTATAGGGCAGGGGAGTTCACCCCTCCACTTT	CASSIGQGSSPLHF
TRBV27	TRBJ2-7	TRBD2	.	TGTGCCAGCAGTCCCCGGGGGGGGGTCTACGAGCAGTACTTC	CASSPRGGVYEQYF
TRBV6-6	TRBJ1-6	.	.	TGTGCCAGCAGTTACGAAGGGAATTCACCCCTCCACTTT	CASSYEGNSPLHF
TRBV6-5	TRBJ1-1	TRBD1	once	TGTGCCAGCAGTTCGGGACAGGGGGGGAACACTGAAGCTTTCTTT	CASSSGQGGNTEAFF
TRBV11-3	TRBJ2-7	.	.	TGTGCCAGCAGCTTTGCGGGGGCTGACTCCTACGAGCAGTACTTC	CASSFAGADSYEQYF
TRBV5-4	TRBJ1-1	.	.	TGTGCCAGCAGCTTAGGCTACGCAGCTTTCTTT	CASSLGYAAFF
TRBV12-5	TRBJ1-2	.	once	TGTGCTAGTGGTTTGGGGACAGACTATGGCTACACCTTC	CASGLGTDYGYTF
TRBV5-1	TRBJ1-2	.	.	TGCGCCAGCAGCTTGGGTAACTATGGCTACACCTTC	CASSLGNYGYTF
TRBV18	TRBJ2-3	TRBD2	.	TGTGCCAGCTCACAGCGGGGGGACACAGATACGCAGTATTTT	CASSQRGDTDTQYF
TRBV12-5	TRBJ2-7	.	.	TGTGCTAGTGGCTCAGGGGTAGGCGAGCAGTACTTC	CASGSGVGEQYF
TRBV6-1	TRBJ2-6	.	.	TGTGCCAGCAGAGGGACAAAGGCTGGGGCCAACGTCCTGACTTTC	CASRGTKAGANVLTF
TRBV7-7	TRBJ2-5	.	.	TGTGCTAGCAGCTCCGCCGAGACCCAGTACTTC	CASSSAETQYF
TRBV7-9	TRBJ2-3	.	few	TGTGCCAGCAGTCGTCAAGATACGCAGTATTTT	CASSRQDTQYF
TRBV6-5	TRBJ1-1	.	.	TGTGCCACCCGGGAACAGGCGAACACTGAAGCTTTCTTT	CATREQANTEAFF
TRBV2	TRBJ1-1	.	.	TGTGCCAGCAGCGGAAGGAGCTTGACGGCGGATTACACTGAAGCTTTCTTT	CASSGRSLTADYTEAFF
TRBV5-1	TRBJ2-1	TRBD2	.	TGCGCCAGCAGCTTGGAAGGGACTAGCGGCTACAATGAGCAGTTCTTC	CASSLEGTSGYNEQFF
TRBV19	TRBJ1-1	.	few	TGTGCCAGTACCCCCTCAGGTGGGGGGACTGAAGCTTTCTTT	CASTPSGGGTEAFF
TRBV4-2	TRBJ1-2	TRBD1	.	TGTGCCAGCAGCCAGGCAGGGGGTGCTAACTATGGCTACACCTTC	CASSQAGGANYGYTF
TRBV6-1	TRBJ2-6	.	.	TGTGCCAGCAGTGAAGCGTTTGGCTCTGGGGCCAACGTCCTGACTTTC	CASSEAFGSGANVLTF
TRBV19	TRBJ1-4	TRBD1	.	TGTGCCAGTAGTATCTCGGGACAGGGCGGAAAACTGTTTTTT	CASSISGQGGKLFF
TRBV5-1	TRBJ2-6	.	.	TGCGCCAGCAGCTTGGGGGGGCAGGCCAACGTCCTGACTTTC	CASSLGGQANVLTF
TRBV4-3	TRBJ1-2	.	.	TGCGCCAGCAGCCAAGGGGGGGGTACAGGGTCCTATGGCTACACCTTC	CASSQGGGTGSYGYTF
TRBV2	TRBJ1-5	TRBD1	.	TGTGCCAGCAGTGAAGGTTTGACAGGGAGTCAGCCCCAGCATTTT	CASSEGLTGSQPQHF
TRBV18	TRBJ2-1	.	few	TGTGCCAGCTCACTCTTAGTTGATGAGCAGTTCTTC	CASSLLVDEQFF
TRBV7-8	TRBJ2-7	TRBD2	.	TGTGCCAGCAGCTCCCGGGCGGGGGAATACGAGCAGTACTTC	CASSSRAGEYEQYF
TRBV9	TRBJ2-3	TRBD2	.	TGTGCCAGCAGCGTGGGAAGCGGGGTTCTCTCTAGCACAGATACGCAGTATTTT	CASSVGSGVLSSTDTQYF
TRBV4-1	TRBJ2-3	TRBD2	.	TGCGCCAGCAGCCAAGGGGAGGGGATCTTCACAGATACGCAGTATTTT	CASSQGEGIFTDTQYF
TRBV2	TRBJ2-1	.	.	TGTGCCAGCGCCCTTTACAATGAGCAGTTCTTC	CASALYNEQFF
TRBV12-2	TRBJ2-7	.	once	TGTGCAAGTCGCTTAGCGAGCCTCGGGGCCCACGAGCAGTACTTC	CASRLASLGAHEQYF
TRBV7-2	TRBJ1-6	.	once	TGTGCCAGCAGCTTAGAAACGGGAGGGTCAGTTTATTCACCCCTCCACTTT	CASSLETGGSVYSPLHF
TRBV18	TRBJ2-3	.	.	TGTGCCAGCTCACCACCGGGGGGGGCGGGCACAGATACGCAGTATTTT	CASSPPGGAGTDTQYF